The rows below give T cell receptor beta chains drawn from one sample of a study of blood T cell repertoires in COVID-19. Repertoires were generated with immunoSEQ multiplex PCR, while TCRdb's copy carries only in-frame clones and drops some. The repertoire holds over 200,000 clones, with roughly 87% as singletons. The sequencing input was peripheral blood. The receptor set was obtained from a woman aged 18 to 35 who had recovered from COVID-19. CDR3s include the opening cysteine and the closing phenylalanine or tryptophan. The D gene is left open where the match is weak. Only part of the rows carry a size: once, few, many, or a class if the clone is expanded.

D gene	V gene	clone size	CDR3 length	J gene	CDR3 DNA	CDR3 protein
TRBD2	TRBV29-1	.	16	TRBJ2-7	TGCAGCGGGACGGGACTAGCGGGAGTAGGGTCCTACGAGCAGTACTTC	CSGTGLAGVGSYEQYF
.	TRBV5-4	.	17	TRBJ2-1	TGTGCCAGCAGCCCAAGGGCGGGCGAGCCTTCCTACAATGAGCAGTTCTTC	CASSPRAGEPSYNEQFF
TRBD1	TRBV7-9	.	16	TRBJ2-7	TGTGCCAGCAGCTCCCTAACCGGGACAGGGAGGAACGAGCAGTACTTC	CASSSLTGTGRNEQYF
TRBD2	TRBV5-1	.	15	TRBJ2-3	TGCGCCAGCAGCTTGGAACTAGCGTTGAAAGATACGCAGTATTTT	CASSLELALKDTQYF
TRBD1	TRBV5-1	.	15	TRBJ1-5	TGCGCCAGCAGCTTGGGAGACAGGGGTGATCAGCCCCAGCATTTT	CASSLGDRGDQPQHF
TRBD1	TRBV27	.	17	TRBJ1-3	TGTGCCAGCTTACCTGACAGGGGTTCGGGCTCTGGAAACACCATATATTTT	CASLPDRGSGSGNTIYF
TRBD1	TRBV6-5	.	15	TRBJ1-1	TGTGCCAGCAGCCCCCGAGGGACAGGGAACACTGAAGCTTTCTTT	CASSPRGTGNTEAFF
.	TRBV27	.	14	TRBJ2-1	TGTGCCAGCATCAAGAGGAGGGGGCAGGGTGAGCAGTTCTTC	CASIKRRGQGEQFF
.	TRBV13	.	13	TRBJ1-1	TGTGCCAGCAGGTCAACAGGGTCCACTGAAGCTTTCTTT	CASRSTGSTEAFF
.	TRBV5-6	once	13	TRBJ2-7	TGTGCCAGCAGCTTGTACGGTAACTACGAGCAGTACTTC	CASSLYGNYEQYF
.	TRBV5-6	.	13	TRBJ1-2	TGTGCCAGCAGCTTGGGGAGGGGCTATGGCTACACCTTC	CASSLGRGYGYTF
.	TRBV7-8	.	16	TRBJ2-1	TGTGCCAGCAGCTTACCCGGGGGAGCCTCCTACAATGAGCAGTTCTTC	CASSLPGGASYNEQFF
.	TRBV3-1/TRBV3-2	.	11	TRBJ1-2	TGTGCCAGCAGTGAGAGCTATGGCTACACCTTC	CASSESYGYTF
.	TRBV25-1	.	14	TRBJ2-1	TGTGCCAGCAGTGGGACGGGCTGGGGAGGCGAGCAGTTCTTC	CASSGTGWGGEQFF
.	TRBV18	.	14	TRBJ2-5	TGTGCCAGCTCACCATTCCAGGGAAAGAGGACCCAGTACTTC	CASSPFQGKRTQYF
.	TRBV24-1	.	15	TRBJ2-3	TGTGCCACCAGTGATTTTGGTCTAGCGACAGATACGCAGTATTTT	CATSDFGLATDTQYF
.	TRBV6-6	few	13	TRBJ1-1	TGTGCCAGCAGTTTCGTACTAAACACTGAAGCTTTCTTT	CASSFVLNTEAFF
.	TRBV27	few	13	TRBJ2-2	TGTGCCAGCAGTCCTATCACCACCGGGGAGCTGTTTTTT	CASSPITTGELFF
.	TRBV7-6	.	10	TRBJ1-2	TGTGCCAGCAGGGCCGATGGCTACACCTTC	CASRADGYTF
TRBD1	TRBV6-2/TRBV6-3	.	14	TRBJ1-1	TGTGCCAGCAGCAGACAGGGGGCTAACACTGAAGCTTTCTTT	CASSRQGANTEAFF
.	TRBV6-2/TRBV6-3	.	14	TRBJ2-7	TGTGCCAGCAGTTACGGGGCAGGTGGCTACGAGCAGTACTTC	CASSYGAGGYEQYF
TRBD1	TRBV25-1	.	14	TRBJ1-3	TGTGCCAGCAGTGATGAGTCAGGGGGCAACACCATATATTTT	CASSDESGGNTIYF
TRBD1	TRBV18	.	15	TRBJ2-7	TGTGCCAGCTCTCAGAGGACAGGGAATCCATACGAGCAGTACTTC	CASSQRTGNPYEQYF
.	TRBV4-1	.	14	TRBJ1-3	TGCGCCAGCAGCCGCCAAGGAGATGGAAACACCATATATTTT	CASSRQGDGNTIYF
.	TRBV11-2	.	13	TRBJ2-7	TGTGCCAGCAGCTTAGTCGTAGCCTACGAGCAGTACTTC	CASSLVVAYEQYF
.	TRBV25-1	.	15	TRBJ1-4	TGTGCGGCGGGGCAGGTGCTTGGGTTTAATGAAAAACTGTTTTTT	CAAGQVLGFNEKLFF
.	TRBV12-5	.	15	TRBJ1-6	TGTGCTAGTGGTTTGGAAGGACAGAGCTATTCACCCCTCCACTTT	CASGLEGQSYSPLHF
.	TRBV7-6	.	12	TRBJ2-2	TGTGCCAGCAGCCCCGCGACTGGGGAGCTGTTTTTT	CASSPATGELFF
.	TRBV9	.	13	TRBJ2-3	TGTGCCAGCAGCCCGAGGGCCACTGATACGCAGTATTTT	CASSPRATDTQYF
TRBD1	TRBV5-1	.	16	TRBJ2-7	TGCGCCAGCAGCCCGCCCGGACAGGGGGCTGTCCACGAGCAGTACTTC	CASSPPGQGAVHEQYF
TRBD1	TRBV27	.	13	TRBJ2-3	TGTGCCAGCAGTCCAAGACAGGGGGCCGAGCAGTATTTT	CASSPRQGAEQYF
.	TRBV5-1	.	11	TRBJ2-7	TGCGCCAGCAGCGAGAACGAAGGGGAGTACTTC	CASSENEGEYF
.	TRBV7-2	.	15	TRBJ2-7	TGTGCCAGCAGCTTAAGTTGGACAGTTTCCTACGAGCAGTACTTC	CASSLSWTVSYEQYF
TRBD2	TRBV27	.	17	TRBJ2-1	TGTGCCAGCAGTTTATGGACTAGCGGGAGGGCCTTCAGGGAGCAGTTCTTC	CASSLWTSGRAFREQFF
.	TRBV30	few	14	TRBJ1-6	TGTGCCTGGACTAACACAGGATTCGGTTCACCCCTCCACTTT	CAWTNTGFGSPLHF
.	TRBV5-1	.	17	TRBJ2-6	TGCGCCAGCAGCTCCGGGACACTACTCTCTGGGGCCAACGTCCTGACTTTC	CASSSGTLLSGANVLTF
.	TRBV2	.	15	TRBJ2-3	TGTGCCAGCAGTGACAGGGGCGGGAGAACAGATACGCAGTATTTT	CASSDRGGRTDTQYF
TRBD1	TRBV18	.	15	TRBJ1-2	TGTGCCAGCTCACCTGGGACAGGATCTAACTATGGCTACACCTTC	CASSPGTGSNYGYTF
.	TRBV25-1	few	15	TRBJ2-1	TGTGCCAGCACCGGGAACAGTCGTCCCTACAATGAGCAGTTCTTC	CASTGNSRPYNEQFF
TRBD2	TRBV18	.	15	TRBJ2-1	TGTGCCAGCTCACCTGCGGGAGATTCCTACAATGAGCAGTTCTTC	CASSPAGDSYNEQFF
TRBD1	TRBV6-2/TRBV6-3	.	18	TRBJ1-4	TGTGCCAGCAGTGATCCGGGACAGGCCCTTGCAACTAATGAAAAACTGTTTTTT	CASSDPGQALATNEKLFF
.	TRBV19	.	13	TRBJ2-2	TGTGCCAGTAGTAAGTCCGCGACCGGGGAGCTGTTTTTT	CASSKSATGELFF
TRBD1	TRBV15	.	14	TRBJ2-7	TGTGCCACCAGCCCAGGGACAGGCTCCTACGAGCAGTACTTC	CATSPGTGSYEQYF
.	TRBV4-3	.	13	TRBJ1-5	TGCGCCAGCAGCCAAGCCTCGGGGCAGCCCCAGCATTTT	CASSQASGQPQHF
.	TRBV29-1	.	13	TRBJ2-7	TGCAGCGTTAAGAGCGGGCTGTCCTACGAGCAGTACTTC	CSVKSGLSYEQYF
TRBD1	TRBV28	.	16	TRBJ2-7	TGTGCCAGCAGCGCCTATTCGGGACAGGGCTCCTACGAGCAGTACTTC	CASSAYSGQGSYEQYF
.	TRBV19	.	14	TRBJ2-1	TGTGCCAGTACCCGCGGCGGCTCAAACAATGAGCAGTTCTTC	CASTRGGSNNEQFF
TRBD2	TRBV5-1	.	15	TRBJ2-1	TGCGCCAGCAGCTTCCTAGCGGGAGGGCCGGATGAGCAGTTCTTC	CASSFLAGGPDEQFF
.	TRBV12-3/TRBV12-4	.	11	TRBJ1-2	TGTGCCAGCGGGGGGGACTATGGCTACACCTTC	CASGGDYGYTF